The 16 T cell receptor beta chains presented below share a single source sample, sequenced in a study of cytomegalovirus exposure and HLA in healthy donors. PCR involved 60 Vbeta and 13 Jbeta primers. The table came from immunoSEQ multiplex PCR; TCRdb's copy has only in-frame clones and leaves some out. Of about 94,000 clones in the sample, roughly 77% were seen once. Sample: PBMCs. These receptors all come from a human donor in good health.

The chain combines TRBV14 with TRBJ1-1; 7 bases agree with TRBD1. Trimming cost V 4 bases and J 0 bases; bases outside gene matches: 8. The CDR3 loop spans 16 amino acids. Looked up from germline, CDR1 is SGHDN and CDR2 is FVKESK. The CDR3 region has the DNA TGTGCCAGCAGCCGAATCATAGGGACAGTGAACACTGAAGCTTTCTTT. Translated, it gives CASSRIIGTVNTEAFF.

V is TRBV9 and J is TRBJ1-3; tentative D call: TRBD1 (5 bases). Germline CDR1 reads SGDLS; CDR2 reads YYNGEE. Trimming left V 6 bases short and J 7 bases short, with 8 bases between. CDR3 length equals 11 residues. The CDR3 sequence is CASKGLNTIYF. CDR3 DNA: TGTGCCAGCAAGGGGCTCAACACCATATATTTT.

The rearrangement links TRBV30 to TRBJ2-1; 9 nucleotides agree with TRBD1. The germline CDR1 and CDR2 sequences are GTSNPN and SVGIG (reference sequence). After removal of 4 bases from V and 7 bases from J, the junction contained 8 bases not matched to a gene. The CDR3 is made up of 14 amino acids. CDR3 amino acids: CAWTPGQGRNEQFF. The CDR3 nucleotides read TGTGCCTGGACCCCGGGACAGGGCCGGAATGAGCAGTTCTTC.

The V and J genes are TRBV5-1 and TRBJ1-2, with no clear D. Trimming removed 0 bases at V and 3 bases at J, with 9 bases between. From germline, CDR1 is SGHRS and CDR2 YFSETQ. This CDR3 spans 14 amino acids. The CDR3 loop reads CASSLDDGYYGYTF. CDR3 nucleotides: TGCGCCAGCAGCTTGGACGACGGGTACTATGGCTACACCTTC.

This chain links TRBV7-6 with TRBJ2-7; D possibly corresponds to TRBD2 (6 bases). Germline V gene data show CDR1 as SGHVS and CDR2 as FNYEAQ. Trimming took off 5 bases at V and 7 bases at J, with 18 bases between the two ends. The CDR3 length is 14 residues. For the CDR3, the DNA is TGTGCCAGCAGCGCCGAAGTTGGGGGGAGAGAGCAGTACTTC. This encodes CASSAEVGGREQYF.

V usage is TRBV7-2 and J usage is TRBJ1-3; TRBD1 might be the D (5 bases). V dropped 1 base and J dropped 4 bases, with 17 bases sitting between them. The CDR3 runs 17 residues. Germline CDR1 and CDR2: SGHTA and FQGNSA. The CDR3 bases are TGTGCCAGCAGCTTAGTCAGGGCGCAGACGATGGGAAACACCATATATTTT. Translating gives CASSLVRAQTMGNTIYF.

This clone turned up a few times. The chain links TRBV4-3 to TRBJ2-7; D might be TRBD2 (5 bases). This CDR3 comprises 15 residues. Deletions cut 1 base from V and 0 bases from J, with 10 bases between. CDR1 is LGHNA, CDR2 YSLEER, per germline. Here the CDR3 reads CASSQVGVSSYEQYF. As DNA, the CDR3 is TGCGCCAGCAGCCAAGTCGGGGTTAGCTCCTACGAGCAGTACTTC.

The sample holds one count of this clone. The chain is built from TRBV4-2 and TRBJ2-3; D uncertain. The germline V gene encodes CDR1 LGHNA and CDR2 YNFKEQ. V lost 0 bases to trimming and J lost 0 bases, with 10 bases between them. The CDR3 has 16 amino acids. The CDR3 protein is CASSQEAGLSTDTQYF. CDR3 sequence (DNA): TGTGCCAGCAGCCAAGAGGCTGGCCTTAGCACAGATACGCAGTATTTT.

The chain carries TRBV7-2 and TRBJ2-1; perhaps TRBD1 as D (6 bases). Germline V CDR1 and CDR2: SGHTA, FQGNSA. V was pared by 2 bases and J by 10 bases, with 15 bases between. The CDR3 length is 14 residues. This CDR3 is CASSLKQGLEEQFF. CDR3 in DNA: TGTGCCAGCAGCTTAAAGCAGGGGTTAGAAGAGCAGTTCTTC. The full variable domain, rest sourced from reference TRBV7-2 and TRBJ2-1, is GAGVSQSPSNKVTEKGKDVELRCDPISGHTALYWYRQSLGQGLEFLIYFQGNSAPDKSGLPSDRFSAERTGGSVSTLTIQRTQQEDSAVYLCASSLKQGLEEQFFGPGTRLTVL.

V is TRBV7-9 and J is TRBJ2-5; weak D call: TRBD2 (6 bases). V lost 1 base to trimming and J lost 2 bases, with 17 bases between them. The CDR3 has 17 amino acids. Germline loops: CDR1 SEHNR, CDR2 FQNEAQ (reference sequence). CDR3 residues: CASSLGPTGVGQETQYF. Written as DNA, the CDR3 is TGTGCCAGCAGCTTAGGACCAACGGGGGTAGGACAAGAGACCCAGTACTTC.

Here the CDR3 reads CASSLEESTGNTIYF. CDR3 bases: TGTGCCAGCAGCTTAGAGGAGAGTACTGGAAACACCATATATTTT. The V and J genes are TRBV11-1 and TRBJ1-3; D not certain. This CDR3 is 15 amino acids long. Trimming pared 1 base from V and 2 bases from J, leaving 9 bases between. The germline V gene encodes CDR1 SGHAT and CDR2 FQDESV (reference sequence).

The chain employs TRBV4-3 and TRBJ2-4, with D maybe TRBD2 (6 bases). Per the germline V gene, CDR1 is LGHNA and CDR2 is YSLEER. V lost 0 bases to trimming and J lost 0 bases, with 9 bases between them. The CDR3 has 16 amino acids. The CDR3 region has the DNA TGCGCCAGCAGCCAAGATGGGAGGCTAGCCAAAAACATTCAGTACTTC. Translated: CASSQDGRLAKNIQYF.

In DNA, the CDR3 is TGTGCCAGCAGCTTAGGAAGGGACTCACCGAGGGGCGGGGAGCTGTTTTTT. Translating gives CASSLGRDSPRGGELFF. V and J are TRBV7-2 and TRBJ2-2, with D maybe TRBD2 (6 bases). The germline V gene has CDR1 SGHTA and CDR2 FQGNSA. This CDR3 contains 17 residues. Trimming stripped 1 base from V and 7 bases from J, with 19 bases between.

In this sample, this clone turned up once. The rearrangement links TRBV14 to TRBJ2-3; D is unresolved. The CDR3 covers 15 residues. The germline gives CDR1 SGHDN, CDR2 FVKESK. V was pared by 2 bases and J by 1 base, with 10 bases between. DNA of the CDR3: TGTGCCAGCAGCCAACAGGCCCTGGGCACAGATACGCAGTATTTT. It codes for CASSQQALGTDTQYF.

This chain connects TRBV9 to TRBJ1-1, with TRBD1 matching 7 bases. CDR1 SGDLS and CDR2 YYNGEE come from the germline V gene. The CDR3 is 16 amino acids. The junction had 15 bases not matched to a gene; V was cut back by 4 bases and J by 6 bases. The CDR3 DNA follows: TGTGCCAGCAGCTTCTACTTAGGGGGCGCGGGCGCTGAAGCTTTCTTT. Its protein product is CASSFYLGGAGAEAFF.

The chain links TRBV7-2 to TRBJ1-1, with D maybe TRBD1 (6 bases). This CDR3 has 15 residues. Germline-derived CDR1 and CDR2 are SGHTA and FQGNSA. Trimming pared 1 base from V and 11 bases from J, leaving 20 bases between. The CDR3 DNA is TGTGCCAGCAGCTTAGGATCGGGAGGGGGTTTGGGGGCTTTCTTT. It encodes CASSLGSGGGLGAFF.